This T cell receptor (beta chain) was profiled in a study of neurological immune-mediated disorders. General study points: None of the CDR3 amino acid sequences of expanded clones recurred across subjects, suggesting private repertoires in all groups. Phylogenetic analysis grouped 18 of 34 multiple sclerosis patients' repertoires together, suggesting a possible repertoire signature.

The unsorted libraries were produced from 2 million PBMCs held at -80 C. CDR1 and CDR2 (germline): SGHDT, YYEEEE. V shed 4 bases and J shed 4 bases, with 14 bases lying between them. This CDR3 is built from 15 residues. This clonotype showed up many times. As yet, its antigen is unknown. The cDNA was produced through 5'RACE with 10-nucleotide random UMIs. TCRdb fed the 5' RACE reads into MiXCR, producing one record per CDR3 protein. The data contain about 65,000 distinct CDR3 sequences, around 4% of them singletons. The material sequenced was PBMCs. This chain uses TRBV5-6 with TRBJ2-2; perhaps D is TRBD1 or TRBD2 (5 bases each). This sequence originates from a man over 45 with multiple sclerosis. The CDR3: CASSKKPGGTGELFF. The CDR3 bases are TGTGCCAGCAGCAAGAAGCCTGGGGGCACCGGGGAGCTGTTTTTT.